Shown below are 11 T cell receptor beta chains from a single sample sequenced in a study of cytomegalovirus exposure and HLA in healthy donors. PCR primers comprised 60 Vbeta and 13 Jbeta primers. The repertoire was sequenced with immunoSEQ multiplex PCR; TCRdb's copy has only in-frame clones and lacks some. This sample has some 150,000 clones; around 60% occur once, and the top ten carry 5.5% to 9%. Material for sequencing was PBMCs. These receptors originate from a woman aged 60 to 75 in good health and CMV-seropositive.

V and J are TRBV7-9 and TRBJ2-3; 11 bases align to TRBD2. J was trimmed by 6 bases and V by 3 bases; bases with no gene match: 8. Germline loops: CDR1 SEHNR, CDR2 FQNEAQ (reference sequence). The CDR3 contains 16 residues. CDR3: CASSLVAGGPGDTQYF. The CDR3 DNA reads TGTGCCAGCAGCTTGGTAGCGGGAGGGCCAGGGGATACGCAGTATTTT.

This sequence joins TRBV7-7 and TRBJ2-7; possibly TRBD1 for D (5 bases). V gave up 4 bases and J gave up 3 bases, with 7 bases separating them. This CDR3 is built from 12 residues. Germline V CDR1 and CDR2: SSHAT, FNYEAQ (reference sequence). DNA for the CDR3: TGTGCCAGCAGCTATGACAGCTACGAGCAGTACTTC. Its protein is CASSYDSYEQYF. The full variable domain, rest sourced from reference TRBV7-7 and TRBJ2-7, is GAGVSQSPRYKVTKRGQDVTLRCDPISSHATLYWYQQALGQGPEFLTYFNYEAQPDKSGLPSDRFSAERPEGSISTLTIQRTEQRDSAMYRCASSYDSYEQYFGPGTRLTVT.

The chain carries TRBV30 and TRBJ2-3; D may be TRBD2 (6 bases). The CDR3 spans 17 residues. Trimming left V 1 base short and J 2 bases short, with 19 bases between. CDR1 is GTSNPN and CDR2 is SVGIG in the germline V gene (reference sequence). CDR3 coding DNA: TGTGCCTGGAGTGGGGTAGCGGAACGATCCCTCACAGATACGCAGTATTTT. As protein: CAWSGVAERSLTDTQYF.

This clone has a handful of counts. The J gene is TRBJ2-7, the V gene TRBV30, with 8 bases that match TRBD1. Germline V CDR1 and CDR2: GTSNPN, SVGIG (reference sequence). Germline trimming cut 3 bases from V and 7 bases from J; bases unmatched to any gene: 14. The CDR3 spans 15 residues. CDR3 region: CAWSLRDRSLWEQYF. The DNA of the CDR3 is TGTGCCTGGAGCCTCCGGGACAGGTCGCTCTGGGAGCAGTACTTC.

This clone has just a few counts. The rearrangement uses TRBV7-9 and TRBJ2-1; 12 bases map to TRBD1. Germline V gives CDR1 SEHNR, CDR2 FQNEAQ (reference sequence). J gave up 10 bases and V 0 bases, and 4 bases lay outside the gene matches. This CDR3 spans 15 amino acids. For the CDR3, the DNA is TGTGCCAGCAGCTTAGCGGGGACAGGGGGCCGGGAGCAGTTCTTC. It encodes CASSLAGTGGREQFF.

The chain couples TRBV2 to TRBJ1-6; 8 nucleotides agree with TRBD1. The CDR3 is made up of 14 amino acids. CDR1 and CDR2 from the germline V gene are SNHLY and FYNNEI. With V trimmed by 6 bases and J by 5 bases, 3 bases remained unmatched. CDR3 coding DNA: TGTGCCAGCAGGCAGGGGGCTCATAATTCACCCCTCCACTTT. Its translation is CASRQGAHNSPLHF.

The CDR3 DNA is TGTGCCAGCAGCAGTACCGGGACACGGGCCGCCGGGGAGCTGTTTTTT. This translates into CASSSTGTRAAGELFF. The chain has TRBV7-2 and TRBJ2-2, with TRBD1 as a possible D gene (6 bases). The CDR3 covers 16 residues. Between the trimmed V and J ends, which lost 5 bases and 6 bases, there was a span of 19 bases. CDR1 SGHTA and CDR2 FQGNSA come from the germline V gene. Variable domain in full (rest from reference TRBV7-2 and TRBJ2-2): GAGVSQSPSNKVTEKGKDVELRCDPISGHTALYWYRQSLGQGLEFLIYFQGNSAPDKSGLPSDRFSAERTGGSVSTLTIQRTQQEDSAVYLCASSSTGTRAAGELFFGEGSRLTVL.

The V call is TRBV6-5, the J call TRBJ2-4, with 7 bases matching TRBD2. Germline CDR1 reads MNHEY; CDR2 reads SVGAGI. The CDR3 is made up of 15 amino acids. V shed 0 bases and J 5 bases; nucleotides not matched to a gene: 4. The DNA for the CDR3 is TGTGCCAGCAGTTACTCTGGCGCGGGAGAAAACATTCAGTACTTC. Its translation is CASSYSGAGENIQYF.

This chain uses TRBV5-6 with TRBJ2-7; no reliable D call. V lost 4 bases and J lost 2, with 10 bases in between. CDR3 length: 13 amino acids. The V gene's germline CDR1 is SGHDT and CDR2 YYEEEE. CDR3 bases: TGTGCCAGCAGCCAATCACCAGCCTACGAGCAGTACTTC. Its protein is CASSQSPAYEQYF.

V usage is TRBV4-3 and J usage is TRBJ1-4; possibly TRBD1 for D (5 bases). Germline values: CDR1 LGHNA, CDR2 YSLEER. The ends were cut back, 3 bases at V and 7 bases at J, with 15 bases in the middle. The CDR3 spans 15 residues. CDR3 sequence: CASSHRPGGGEKLFF. The CDR3 coding sequence is TGCGCCAGCAGCCACCGCCCGGGGGGTGGTGAAAAACTGTTTTTT.

This clone was seen just once. The chain joins TRBV5-6 to TRBJ2-3, with D tentatively TRBD1 (7 bases). CDR1 is SGHDT and CDR2 is YYEEEE in the germline V gene. This CDR3 contains 16 residues. The germline V and J ends were trimmed by 1 base and 3 bases, with 15 bases remaining between them. The CDR3 region is CASSLSGGTVTDTQYF. The DNA for the CDR3 is TGTGCCAGCAGCTTGAGCGGCGGGACAGTTACAGATACGCAGTATTTT. Full variable domain (rest looked up from reference TRBV5-6 and TRBJ2-3): DAGVTQSPTHLIKTRGQQVTLRCSPKSGHDTVSWYQQALGQGPQFIFQYYEEEERQRGNFPDRFSGHQFPNYSSELNVNALLLGDSALYLCASSLSGGTVTDTQYFGPGTRLTVL.